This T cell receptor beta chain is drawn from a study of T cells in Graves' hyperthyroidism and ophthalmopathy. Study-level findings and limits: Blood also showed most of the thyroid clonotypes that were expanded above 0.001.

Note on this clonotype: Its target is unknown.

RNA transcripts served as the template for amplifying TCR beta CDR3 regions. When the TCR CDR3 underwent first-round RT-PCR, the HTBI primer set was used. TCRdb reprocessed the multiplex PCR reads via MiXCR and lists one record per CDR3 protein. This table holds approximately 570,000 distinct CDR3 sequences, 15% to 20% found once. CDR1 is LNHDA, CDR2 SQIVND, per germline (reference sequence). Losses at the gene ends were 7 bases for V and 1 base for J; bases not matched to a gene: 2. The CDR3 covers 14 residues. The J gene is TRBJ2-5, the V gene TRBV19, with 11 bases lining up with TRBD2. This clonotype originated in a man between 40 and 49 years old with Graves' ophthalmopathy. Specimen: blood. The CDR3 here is CASKLAGAQETQYF. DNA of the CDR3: TGTGCCAGTAAACTAGCGGGAGCCCAAGAGACCCAGTACTTC. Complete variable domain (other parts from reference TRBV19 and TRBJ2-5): DGGITQSPKYLFRKEGQNVTLSCEQNLNHDAMYWYRQDPGQGLRLIYYSQIVNDFQKGDIAEGYSVSREKKESFPLTVTSAQKNPTAFYLCASKLAGAQETQYFGPGTRLLVL.